The 17 T cell receptor beta chains reported below all come from one sample, sequenced in a study of early T cells in non-severe SARS-CoV-2 infection. One entry per CDR3 protein, called by TCRdb with MiXCR from the 5' RACE reads. The data show over 85,000 distinct CDR3 sequences, around 12% seen once. Sequences were obtained from whole blood. These receptors all stem from an adult who was a healthcare worker with PCR-confirmed SARS-CoV-2 infection or an uninfected control (not recorded which).

This clonotype counts as medium-sized. CDR3 in amino acids: CASRPTSVPTDTQYF. In DNA form, the CDR3 reads TGTGCCAGCAGACCGACATCGGTCCCCACAGATACGCAGTATTTT. The chain couples TRBV2 to TRBJ2-3; D remains unclear. The V end lost 6 bases, the J end lost 2 bases, and 15 bases lay between the germline ends. This CDR3 spans 15 amino acids. The germline gives CDR1 SNHLY, CDR2 FYNNEI.

This clonotype was counted only a few times. The chain uses TRBV28 and TRBJ1-2; D call uncertain. Germline CDR1 reads MDHEN; CDR2 reads SYDVKM. Trimming took 2 bases from V and 0 from J, leaving 10 bases between them. The CDR3 totals 15 residues. DNA for the CDR3: TGTGCCAGCAGTTTAATAGTAGCGACTAACTATGGCTACACCTTC. This encodes CASSLIVATNYGYTF.

Many counts were recorded for this clonotype. The chain joins TRBV7-6 to TRBJ2-6; perhaps TRBD2 as D (6 bases). The CDR3 consists of 14 residues. Germline lookup yields CDR1 SGHVS and CDR2 FNYEAQ. The germline V and J ends were trimmed by 0 bases and 15 bases, with 15 bases remaining between them. CDR3 nucleotides: TGTGCCAGCAGCTTAGCGAAGTGGGGGGACGACCTGACTTTC. It translates to CASSLAKWGDDLTF.

This clonotype was recorded at least ten times. The chain links TRBV5-1 to TRBJ2-2; tentatively, D is TRBD1 (6 bases). This CDR3 has 13 amino acids. Trimming left V 1 base short and J 6 bases short, with 7 bases between. From germline, CDR1 is SGHRS and CDR2 YFSETQ. Here the CDR3 reads CASSLKGAGELFF. CDR3 nucleotides: TGCGCCAGCAGCTTGAAGGGGGCCGGGGAGCTGTTTTTT.

This clonotype occurred many times. V gene TRBV28 combines with J gene TRBJ1-2; TRBD1 matches at 8 bases. Trimming at V came to 8 bases and at J to 5 bases, leaving 10 bases not matched to a gene. The germline gives CDR1 MDHEN, CDR2 SYDVKM. This CDR3 is 14 amino acids long. The CDR3 DNA sequence: TGTGCCAGCGAAATACCGGGACAGGCTTATGGCTACACCTTC. Protein product: CASEIPGQAYGYTF.

This clonotype was recorded many times. The rearrangement joins TRBV20-1 to TRBJ2-2; a possible D gene is TRBD2 (6 bases). CDR3 length: 15 residues. V was shortened by 1 base and J by 7 bases, with 16 bases between the two germline ends. Germline loops: CDR1 DFQATT, CDR2 SNEGSKA (reference sequence). The CDR3 loop reads CSARGRLEKGGELFF. CDR3 coding DNA: TGCAGTGCTAGAGGGCGACTAGAGAAGGGCGGGGAGCTGTTTTTT.

This clonotype was seen repeatedly, ten times or more. The rearrangement uses TRBV25-1 and TRBJ2-2; 8 bases are a match to TRBD1. CDR1 and CDR2 from the germline V gene are MGHDK and SYGVNS. The CDR3 is made up of 18 amino acids. Trimming removed 4 bases from V and 7 bases from J; junction bases left unmatched: 17. The DNA for the CDR3 is TGTGCCAGCAGTGTGAAAGCTGGGCAGGGGGCGTTGGACGGGGAGCTGTTTTTT. This gives the protein CASSVKAGQGALDGELFF.

This clonotype was observed at least ten times. V usage is TRBV10-3 and J usage is TRBJ2-2; TRBD2 matches 9 bases. The germline V gene encodes CDR1 ENHRY and CDR2 SYGVKD. This CDR3 has 14 residues. V was clipped by 7 bases and J by 4 bases; unmatched bases: 4. The CDR3 reads CAINRREGTGELFF. Here the CDR3 DNA reads TGTGCCATCAATCGGCGGGAGGGCACCGGGGAGCTGTTTTTT.

V is TRBV18 and J is TRBJ1-1, with a tentative D call TRBD1 (5 bases). CDR3 length equals 11 residues. Germline CDR1 and CDR2: KGHSH and LQKENI. Trimming left V 5 bases short and J 4 bases short, with 5 bases between. The CDR3 is CASSGATEAFF. The CDR3 nucleotides are TGTGCCAGCTCAGGGGCCACTGAAGCTTTCTTT.

The sample holds many counts of this clonotype. The CDR3, as DNA: TGTGCCAGCAGCTCCCCAAACAGGGGGGGTTACGAGCAGTACTTC. Translated: CASSSPNRGGYEQYF. The chain carries TRBV28 and TRBJ2-7; D perhaps matches TRBD1 (8 bases). This CDR3 contains 15 residues. Germline assignment: CDR1 MDHEN and CDR2 SYDVKM. V was trimmed by 6 bases and J by 4 bases, leaving 19 bases between them.

This clonotype was counted a few times. The chain carries TRBV21-1 and TRBJ2-7. TRBV21-1 is a pseudogene segment. The CDR3 covers 14 residues. CDR3 in DNA: TGTGCCAGCAGCGGGATTCGGACCTCCTACGAGCAGTACTTC. Protein: CASSGIRTSYEQYF.

The rearrangement uses TRBV28 and TRBJ2-7; TRBD1 or TRBD2 may be the D gene (6 bases each). V was shortened by 4 bases and J by 3 bases, with 13 bases between the two germline ends. The CDR3 spans 14 residues. CDR1 and CDR2 (germline): MDHEN, SYDVKM. The CDR3 DNA reads TGTGCCAGCAGTTGGGGGGTAGGGGGCTACGAGCAGTACTTC. This encodes CASSWGVGGYEQYF.

This chain uses TRBV29-1 with TRBJ2-1, with TRBD2 matching over 11 bases. This CDR3 is 13 amino acids long. Trimming cost V 7 bases and J 10 bases; bases outside gene matches: 9. Germline V CDR1 and CDR2: SQVTM, ANQGSEA. Written as DNA, the CDR3 is TGCAGCGGGATAACTAGCGGGAGTTCCGAGCAGTTCTTC. Protein sequence: CSGITSGSSEQFF.

Notes on this clonotype: At one end, the junction sequence differs from germline, possibly due to a read error. The V call is TRBV12-3 or TRBV12-4, the J call TRBJ2-1, with 12 bases matching TRBD2. The CDR3 covers 14 residues. The CDR3 is CASSLAGGLNEQFF. CDR3 in DNA: TGTGCCAGCAGTCTAGCGGGAGGGCTCAATGAGCAGTTCTTC.

This clonotype has ten or more counts. The chain recombines TRBV7-6 with TRBJ2-1; D ambiguous. The CDR3 contains 15 residues. CDR1 SGHVS and CDR2 FNYEAQ come from the germline V gene. V was trimmed by 4 bases and J by 6 bases, leaving 16 bases between them. CDR3 in amino acids: CASSSPGRRFNEQFF. The CDR3 coding sequence is TGTGCCAGCAGCTCCCCGGGTCGCCGCTTCAATGAGCAGTTCTTC.

This rearrangement joins TRBV25-1 to TRBJ2-4; D remains unclear. This CDR3 region has 11 residues. With 5 bases removed from V and 2 bases from J, the gap between germline ends came to 1 base. CDR1 is MGHDK and CDR2 is SYGVNS in the germline V gene. The chain's CDR3 is CASSTKNIQYF. DNA of the CDR3: TGTGCCAGCAGTACCAAAAACATTCAGTACTTC.

This clonotype appeared a few times. The CDR3 reads CSGQYGGTDTQYF. In nucleotides, the CDR3 is TGCAGCGGACAGTACGGAGGAACAGATACGCAGTATTTT. The chain combines TRBV29-1 with TRBJ2-3, with D possibly being TRBD1 or TRBD2 (5 bases each). The germline V and J ends were trimmed by 7 bases and 3 bases, with 14 bases remaining between them. Looked up from germline, CDR1 is SQVTM and CDR2 is ANQGSEA. This CDR3 is 13 amino acids long.